This TCR beta chain was sequenced during a study of cytomegalovirus exposure and HLA in healthy donors. CDR3 length: 12 residues. Germline V lookup: CDR1 MNHEY, CDR2 SMNVEV (reference sequence). The V and J ends lost 7 bases and 5 bases respectively, with 11 bases between them. Assay used: immunoSEQ multiplex PCR; TCRdb lists only in-frame clones, some missing. Of 57,000 or so clones listed, around 96% were seen once; the top ten hold approximately 0.94%. Sample: PBMCs. This chain links TRBV27 with TRBJ2-5; D unresolved. This clonotype was obtained from a man aged 18-30 years in good health and CMV-seronegative. CDR3 sequence: CASKPDGETQYF. As DNA, the CDR3 is TGTGCCAGCAAACCCGACGGGGAGACCCAGTACTTC.